The entry below gives a single TCR beta chain sequence along with its context. Per germline, CDR1 SGHRS and CDR2 YFSETQ. The CDR3 is 13 amino acids. V was shortened by 0 bases and J by 6 bases, with 9 bases between the two germline ends. The data originate from a study of blood T cell repertoires in COVID-19. The wider study: Acute and convalescent COVID-19 specimens originated in the United States, Italy and Spain. Nucleic acid was either cDNA or gDNA, and it came from T cells, B-cell-depleted T cells, or PBMCs.

Methods used by the authors: Amplification from reference gene primers served as the basis for estimated nucleated cell counts. Sequencing was performed with immunoSEQ multiplex PCR; in TCRdb, only in-frame clones are kept and a portion is missing. That table gives V, J and clone size, and the DNA gave D and trimming. This table holds approximately 90,000 clones, more than 70% found once. The genes are TRBV5-1 and TRBJ1-2; no clear D gene. The sequencing input was peripheral blood. This receptor was taken from a human donor with acute or convalescent COVID-19. The donor label of this sample is uncertain. The CDR3 region is CASSLAGENGYTF. In DNA, the CDR3 is TGCGCCAGCAGCTTGGCCGGGGAGAATGGCTACACCTTC.